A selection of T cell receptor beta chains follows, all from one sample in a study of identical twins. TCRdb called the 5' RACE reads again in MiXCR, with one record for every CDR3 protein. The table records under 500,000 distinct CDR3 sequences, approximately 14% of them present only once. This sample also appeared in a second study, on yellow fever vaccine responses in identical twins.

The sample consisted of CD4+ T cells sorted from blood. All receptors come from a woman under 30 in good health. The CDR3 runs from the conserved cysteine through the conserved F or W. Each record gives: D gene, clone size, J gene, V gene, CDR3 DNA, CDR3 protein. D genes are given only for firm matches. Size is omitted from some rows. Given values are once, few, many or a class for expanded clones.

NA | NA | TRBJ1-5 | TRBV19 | TGTGCCAGTACAGGGAGCGTGGGCAATCAGCCCCAGCATTTT | CASTGSVGNQPQHF
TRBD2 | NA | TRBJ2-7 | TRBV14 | TGTGCCAGCAGCCAAGAACTAGCGGGAGGCTACGAGCAGTACTTC | CASSQELAGGYEQYF
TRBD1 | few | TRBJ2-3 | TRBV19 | TGTGCCAGTAGTATAGACAGGGACAGAGCCAGGCTTACGCAGTATTTT | CASSIDRDRARLTQYF
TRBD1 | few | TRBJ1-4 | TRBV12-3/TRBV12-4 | TGTGCCAGCAGCGGACAGGGGGGGGCTGGAAAACTGTTTTTT | CASSGQGGAGKLFF
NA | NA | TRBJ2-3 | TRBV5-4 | TGTGCCAGCAGCTCAAATGGGGGAGATACGCAGTATTTT | CASSSNGGDTQYF
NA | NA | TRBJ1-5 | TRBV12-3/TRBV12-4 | TGTGCCAGCAGTTTCAACAGCGGGCAGCCCCAGCATTTT | CASSFNSGQPQHF
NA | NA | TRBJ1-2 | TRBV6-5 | TGTGCCAGCAGTTACTCCAGCAGTCCAACTCGGGGCTACACCTTC | CASSYSSSPTRGYTF
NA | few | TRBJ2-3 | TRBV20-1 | TGCAGTGCTAGAGATTTGGTTGGCACAGATACGCCATATTTT | CSARDLVGTDTPYF
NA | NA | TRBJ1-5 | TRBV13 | TGTGCCAGCAGCAAGATGGGACCGGCGGATCAGCCCCAGCATTTT | CASSKMGPADQPQHF
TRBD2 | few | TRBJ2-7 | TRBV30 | TGTGCCTGGACCCAGCTCCGGACTAGCGGTACCTACGAGCAGTACTTC | CAWTQLRTSGTYEQYF
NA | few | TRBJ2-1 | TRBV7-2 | TGTGCCAGCAGCTCTAGCCAGGTATTAGGAGGCAATGAGCAGTTCTTC | CASSSSQVLGGNEQFF
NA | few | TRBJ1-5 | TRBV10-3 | TGTGCCATCAGTGAGAATTCGGGGCCGGGGCAGCCCCAGCATTTT | CAISENSGPGQPQHF
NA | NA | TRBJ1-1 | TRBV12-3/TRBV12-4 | TGTGCCAGCAGTACCCAGACGTGGGGGGGGGACACTGAAGCTTTCTTT | CASSTQTWGGDTEAFF
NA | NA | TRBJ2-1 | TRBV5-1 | TGCGCCAGCAGCTTGGGAGACCTCTACAATGAGCAGTTCTTC | CASSLGDLYNEQFF
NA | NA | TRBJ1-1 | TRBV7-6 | TGTGCCAGCAGCCTCGGTCTGGGGAACACTGAAGCTTTCTTT | CASSLGLGNTEAFF
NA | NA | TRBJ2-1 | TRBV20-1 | TGCAGTGCTAGAGATAGTCAGGGAGGTGAGCAGTTCTTC | CSARDSQGGEQFF
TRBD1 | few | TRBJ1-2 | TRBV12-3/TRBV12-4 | TGTGCCAGCAGTCCTCGGGACAGGATGTATGGCTACACCTTC | CASSPRDRMYGYTF
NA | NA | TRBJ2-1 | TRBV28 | TGTGCCAGCAGTTTCCGCCGGGTAACCTACAATGAGCAGTTCTTC | CASSFRRVTYNEQFF